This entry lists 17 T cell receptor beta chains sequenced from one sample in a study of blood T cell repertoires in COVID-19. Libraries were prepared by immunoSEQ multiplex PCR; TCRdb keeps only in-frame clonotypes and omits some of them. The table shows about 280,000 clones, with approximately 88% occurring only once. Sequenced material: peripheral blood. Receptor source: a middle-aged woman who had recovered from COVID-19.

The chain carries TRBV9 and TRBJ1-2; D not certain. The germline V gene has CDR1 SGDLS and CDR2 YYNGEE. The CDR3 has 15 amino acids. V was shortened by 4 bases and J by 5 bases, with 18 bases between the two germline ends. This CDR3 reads CASSLGFGGYYGYTF. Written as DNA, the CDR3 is TGTGCCAGCAGCTTAGGATTTGGCGGTTATTATGGCTACACCTTC.

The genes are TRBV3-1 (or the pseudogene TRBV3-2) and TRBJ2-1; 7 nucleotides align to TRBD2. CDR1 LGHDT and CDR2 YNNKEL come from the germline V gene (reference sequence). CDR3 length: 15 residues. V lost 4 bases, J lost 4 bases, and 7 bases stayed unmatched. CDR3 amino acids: CASSPPSGSYNEQFF. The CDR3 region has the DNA TGTGCCAGCAGCCCCCCTAGCGGTTCGTACAATGAGCAGTTCTTC.

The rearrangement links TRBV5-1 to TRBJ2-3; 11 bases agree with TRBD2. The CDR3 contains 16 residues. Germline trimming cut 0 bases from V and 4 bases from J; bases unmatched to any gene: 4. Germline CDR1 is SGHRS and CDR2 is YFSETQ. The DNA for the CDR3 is TGCGCCAGCAGCTTGGGAGTAGCGGGAGGGGCAGATACGCAGTATTTT. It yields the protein CASSLGVAGGADTQYF.

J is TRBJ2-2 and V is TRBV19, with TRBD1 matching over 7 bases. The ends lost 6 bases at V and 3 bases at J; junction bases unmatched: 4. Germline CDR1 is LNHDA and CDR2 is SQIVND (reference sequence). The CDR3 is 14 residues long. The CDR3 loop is CASSSDRDTGELFF. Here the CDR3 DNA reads TGTGCCAGTAGCTCAGACAGGGACACCGGGGAGCTGTTTTTT.

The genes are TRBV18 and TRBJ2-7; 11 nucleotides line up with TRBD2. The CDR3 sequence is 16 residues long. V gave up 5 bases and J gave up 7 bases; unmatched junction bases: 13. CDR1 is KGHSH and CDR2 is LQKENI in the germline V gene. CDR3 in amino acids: CASSSAPGLAAGEQYF. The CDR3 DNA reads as TGTGCCAGCTCATCTGCCCCGGGACTAGCGGCTGGAGAGCAGTACTTC.

CDR3 loop: CASSPSGSPGEQYF. The CDR3 DNA reads as TGTGCCAGCAGCCCTAGCGGGAGCCCGGGCGAGCAGTACTTC. V usage is TRBV3-1 (or the pseudogene TRBV3-2) and J usage is TRBJ2-7, with TRBD2 identical over 10 bases. Germline trimming cut 4 bases from V and 6 bases from J; bases unmatched to any gene: 6. CDR1 is LGHDT, CDR2 YNNKEL, per germline (reference sequence). The CDR3 length is 14 residues.

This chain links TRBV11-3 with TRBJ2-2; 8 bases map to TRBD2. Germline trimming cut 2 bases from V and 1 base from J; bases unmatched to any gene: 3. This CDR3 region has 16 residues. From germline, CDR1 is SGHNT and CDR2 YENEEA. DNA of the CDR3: TGTGCCAGCAGCTTACAGGCGGGAGGGAACACCGGGGAGCTGTTTTTT. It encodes CASSLQAGGNTGELFF.

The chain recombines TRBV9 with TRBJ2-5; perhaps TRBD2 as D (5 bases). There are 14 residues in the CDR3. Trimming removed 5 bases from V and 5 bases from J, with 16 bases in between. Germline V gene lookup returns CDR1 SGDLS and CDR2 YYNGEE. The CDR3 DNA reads TGTGCCAGCAGTTTGGCGGGTACTCCGGAGACCCAGTACTTC. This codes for CASSLAGTPETQYF.

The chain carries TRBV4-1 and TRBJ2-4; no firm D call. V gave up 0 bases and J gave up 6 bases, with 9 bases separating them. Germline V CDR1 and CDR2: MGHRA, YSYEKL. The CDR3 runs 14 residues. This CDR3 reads CASSQDRNRNIQYF. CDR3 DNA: TGCGCCAGCAGCCAAGATAGGAACAGAAACATTCAGTACTTC.

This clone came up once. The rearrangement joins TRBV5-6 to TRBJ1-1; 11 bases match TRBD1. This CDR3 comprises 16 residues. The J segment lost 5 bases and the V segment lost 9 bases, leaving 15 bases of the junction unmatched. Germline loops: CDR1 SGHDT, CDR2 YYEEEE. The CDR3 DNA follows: TGTGCCACCACCAAACCCGGACAGGGGGCAAAAACTGAAGCTTTCTTT. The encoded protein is CATTKPGQGAKTEAFF.

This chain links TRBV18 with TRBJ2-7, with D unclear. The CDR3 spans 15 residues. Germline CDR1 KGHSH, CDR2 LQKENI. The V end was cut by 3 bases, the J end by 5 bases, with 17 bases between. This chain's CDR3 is CASSPPTGSRNEQYF. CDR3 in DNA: TGTGCCAGCTCACCTCCCACCGGTTCGAGAAACGAGCAGTACTTC.

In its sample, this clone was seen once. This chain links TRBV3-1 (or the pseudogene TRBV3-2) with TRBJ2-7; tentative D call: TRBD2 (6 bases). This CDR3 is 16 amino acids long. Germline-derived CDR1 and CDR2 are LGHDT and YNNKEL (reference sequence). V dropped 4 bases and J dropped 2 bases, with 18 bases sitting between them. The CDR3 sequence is CASSLNWASATYEQYF. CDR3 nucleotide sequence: TGTGCCAGCAGCCTGAATTGGGCTAGCGCCACCTACGAGCAGTACTTC.

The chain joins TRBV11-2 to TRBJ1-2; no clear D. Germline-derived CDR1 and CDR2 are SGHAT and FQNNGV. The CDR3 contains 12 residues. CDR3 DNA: TGTAGTAGGAGGCCCTCTAACTATGGCTACACCTTC. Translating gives CSRRPSNYGYTF.

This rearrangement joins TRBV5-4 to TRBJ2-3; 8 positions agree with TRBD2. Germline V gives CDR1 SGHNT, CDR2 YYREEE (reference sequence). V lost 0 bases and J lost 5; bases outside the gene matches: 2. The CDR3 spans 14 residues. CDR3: CASSLDGRGDTQYF. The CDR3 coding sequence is TGTGCCAGCAGCTTGGACGGGAGGGGAGATACGCAGTATTTT.

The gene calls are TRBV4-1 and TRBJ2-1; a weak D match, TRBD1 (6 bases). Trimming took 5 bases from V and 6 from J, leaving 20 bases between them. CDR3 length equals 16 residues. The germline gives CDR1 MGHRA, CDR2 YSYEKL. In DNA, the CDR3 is TGCGCCAGCAGCTTAGAGTCAGGGGATTTTACCAATGAGCAGTTCTTC. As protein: CASSLESGDFTNEQFF.

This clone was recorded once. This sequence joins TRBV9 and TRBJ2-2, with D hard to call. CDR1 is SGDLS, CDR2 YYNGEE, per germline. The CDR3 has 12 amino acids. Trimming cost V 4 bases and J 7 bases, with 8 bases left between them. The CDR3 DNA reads TGTGCCAGCAGCCCGATTAGCGGGGAGCTGTTTTTT. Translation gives CASSPISGELFF.

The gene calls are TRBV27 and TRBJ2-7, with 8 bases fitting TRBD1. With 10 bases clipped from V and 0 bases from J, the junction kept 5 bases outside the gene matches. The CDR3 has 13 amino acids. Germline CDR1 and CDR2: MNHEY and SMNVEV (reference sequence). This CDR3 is CATQGASSYEQYF. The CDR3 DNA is TGTGCCACCCAGGGGGCGAGCTCCTACGAGCAGTACTTC.